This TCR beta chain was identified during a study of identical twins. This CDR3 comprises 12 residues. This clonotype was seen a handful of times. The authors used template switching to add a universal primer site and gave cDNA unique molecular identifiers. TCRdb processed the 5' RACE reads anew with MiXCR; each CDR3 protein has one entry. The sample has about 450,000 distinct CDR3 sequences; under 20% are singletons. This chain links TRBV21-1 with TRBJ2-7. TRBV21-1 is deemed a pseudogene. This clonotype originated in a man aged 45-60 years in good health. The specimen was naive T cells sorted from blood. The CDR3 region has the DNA TGTGCCAGCAGCAAAGGGACGTCATCACAGTACTTC. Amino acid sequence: CASSKGTSSQYF.